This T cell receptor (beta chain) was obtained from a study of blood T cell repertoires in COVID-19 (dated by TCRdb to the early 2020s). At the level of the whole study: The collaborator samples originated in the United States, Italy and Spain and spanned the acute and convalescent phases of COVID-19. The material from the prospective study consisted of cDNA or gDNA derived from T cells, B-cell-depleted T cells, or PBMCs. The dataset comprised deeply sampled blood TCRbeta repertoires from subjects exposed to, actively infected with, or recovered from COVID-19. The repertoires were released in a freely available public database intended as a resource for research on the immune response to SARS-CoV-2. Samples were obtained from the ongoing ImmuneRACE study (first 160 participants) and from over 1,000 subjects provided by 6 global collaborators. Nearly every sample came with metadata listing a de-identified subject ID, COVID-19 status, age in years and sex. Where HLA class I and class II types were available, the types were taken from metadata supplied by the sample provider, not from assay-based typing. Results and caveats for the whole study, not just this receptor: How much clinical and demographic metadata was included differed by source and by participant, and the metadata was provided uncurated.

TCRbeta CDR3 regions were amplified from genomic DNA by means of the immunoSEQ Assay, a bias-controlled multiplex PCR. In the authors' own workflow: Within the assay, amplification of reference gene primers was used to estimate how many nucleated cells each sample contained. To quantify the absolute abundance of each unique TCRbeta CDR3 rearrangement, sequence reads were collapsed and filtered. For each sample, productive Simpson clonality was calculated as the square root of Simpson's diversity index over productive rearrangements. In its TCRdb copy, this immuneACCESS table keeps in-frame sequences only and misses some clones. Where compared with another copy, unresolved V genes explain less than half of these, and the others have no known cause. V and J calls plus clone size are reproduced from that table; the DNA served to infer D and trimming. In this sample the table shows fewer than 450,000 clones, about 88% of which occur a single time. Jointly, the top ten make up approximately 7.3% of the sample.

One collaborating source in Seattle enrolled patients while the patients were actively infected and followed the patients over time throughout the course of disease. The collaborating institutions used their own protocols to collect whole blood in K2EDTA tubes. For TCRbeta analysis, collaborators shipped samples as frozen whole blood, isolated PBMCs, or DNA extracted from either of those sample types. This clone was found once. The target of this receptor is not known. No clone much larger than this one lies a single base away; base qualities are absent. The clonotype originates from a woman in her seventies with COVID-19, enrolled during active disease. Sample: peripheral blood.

In nucleotide form, the sequence is TGTGCGTTGACAGGGAGCACTGAAGCTTTCTTT. This codes for CALTGSTEAFF. The chain employs TRBV6-5 and TRBJ1-1; 7 bases in the junction line up with TRBD1. The germline V gene provides CDR1 MNHEY and CDR2 SVGAGI. The CDR3, cysteine through phenylalanine, is 11 amino acids long. Kept here is only the CDR3 DNA, which spans 33 bases and is read in frame from base 1.